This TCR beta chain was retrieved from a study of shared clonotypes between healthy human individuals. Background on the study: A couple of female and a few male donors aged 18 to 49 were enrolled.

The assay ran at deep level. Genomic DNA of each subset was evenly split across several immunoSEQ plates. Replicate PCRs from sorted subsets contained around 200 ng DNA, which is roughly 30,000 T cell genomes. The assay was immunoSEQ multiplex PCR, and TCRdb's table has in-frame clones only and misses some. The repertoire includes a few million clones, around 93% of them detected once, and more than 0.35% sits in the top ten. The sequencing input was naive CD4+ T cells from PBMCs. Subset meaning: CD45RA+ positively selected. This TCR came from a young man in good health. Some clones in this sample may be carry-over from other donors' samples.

DNA for the CDR3: TGTGCCACCACGCCTTCAACCGCGGATGAGCAGTTCTTC. Protein: CATTPSTADEQFF. This chain links TRBV7-2 with TRBJ2-1, with D uncertain. Per germline, CDR1 SGHTA and CDR2 FQGNSA. CDR3 length equals 13 residues. V lost 10 bases and J lost 8, with 18 bases in between.